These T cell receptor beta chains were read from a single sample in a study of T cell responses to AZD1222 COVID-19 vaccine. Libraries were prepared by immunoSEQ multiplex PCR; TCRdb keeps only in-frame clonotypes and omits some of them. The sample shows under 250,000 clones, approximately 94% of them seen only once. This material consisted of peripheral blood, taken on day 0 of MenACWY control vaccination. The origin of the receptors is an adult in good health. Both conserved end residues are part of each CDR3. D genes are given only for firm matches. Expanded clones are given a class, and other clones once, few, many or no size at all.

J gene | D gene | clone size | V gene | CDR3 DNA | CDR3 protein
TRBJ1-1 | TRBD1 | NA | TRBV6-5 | TGTGCCAGCAGTAACGACAGGGTGAACACTGAAGCTTTCTTT | CASSNDRVNTEAFF
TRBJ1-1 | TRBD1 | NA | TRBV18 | TGTGCCAGCTCACCAGGACAGGGTCTCACTGAAGCTTTCTTT | CASSPGQGLTEAFF
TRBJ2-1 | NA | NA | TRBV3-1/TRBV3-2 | TGTGCCAGCACCCTGGGGTCTGAGCAGTTCTTC | CASTLGSEQFF
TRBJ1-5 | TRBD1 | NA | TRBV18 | TGTGCCAGCTCAGACCGACAGGGGGCCGGCAATCAGCCCCAGCATTTT | CASSDRQGAGNQPQHF
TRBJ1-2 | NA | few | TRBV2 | TGTGCCAGCAAAGTCGTACGGGGCAGTGGGTATGGCTACACCTTC | CASKVVRGSGYGYTF
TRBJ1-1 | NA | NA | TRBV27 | TGTGCCAGCAGCCCGATGATACAGTCTGCAGCTTTCTTT | CASSPMIQSAAFF
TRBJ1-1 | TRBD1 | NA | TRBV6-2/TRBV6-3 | TGTGCCAGCAGTTACTCGGGACAGTTAAGGGTGAGAACTGAAGCTTTCTTT | CASSYSGQLRVRTEAFF
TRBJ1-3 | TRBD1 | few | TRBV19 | TGTGCCAGTAAATATAGGCCGGGACAGGCCTCGAGCTCTGGAAACACCATATATTTT | CASKYRPGQASSSGNTIYF
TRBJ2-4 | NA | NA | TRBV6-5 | TGTGCCAGCTTTACTCCCCGGGAGGCCAAAAACATTCAGTACTTC | CASFTPREAKNIQYF
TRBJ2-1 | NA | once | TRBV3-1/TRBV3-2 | TGTGCCAGCAGCCCCGGCTCCAGTGGCACCTACAATGAGCAGTTCTTC | CASSPGSSGTYNEQFF
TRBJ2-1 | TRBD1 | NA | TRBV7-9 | TGTGCCAGCAGCTCCAGGGGGAATGCGTACAATGAGCAGTTCTTC | CASSSRGNAYNEQFF
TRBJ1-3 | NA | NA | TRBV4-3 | TGCGCCAGCAGCCAAGACCCCCGTTCGGGAAACACCATATATTTT | CASSQDPRSGNTIYF
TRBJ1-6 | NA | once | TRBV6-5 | TGTGCCAGCAGTTACCGAGGACGGAATAATTCACCCCTCCACTTT | CASSYRGRNNSPLHF
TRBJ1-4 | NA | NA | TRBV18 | TGTGCCAGCTCACCTTTAAAGCAGAGTACTGAAAAACTGTTTTTT | CASSPLKQSTEKLFF
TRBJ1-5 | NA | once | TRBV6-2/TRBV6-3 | TGTGCCAGCAGCCCGGCAGGTTGGCGGAGCAATCAGCCCCAGCATTTT | CASSPAGWRSNQPQHF
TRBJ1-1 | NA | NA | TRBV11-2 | TGTGCCAGCAGCCCCGGGGGGATGAACACTGAAGCTTTCTTT | CASSPGGMNTEAFF
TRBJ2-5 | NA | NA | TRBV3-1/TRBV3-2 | TGTGCCAGCAGCCAAGACCGGAATTCGGAGACCCAGTACTTC | CASSQDRNSETQYF
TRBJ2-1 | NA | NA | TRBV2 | TGTGCCAGCAGTGAAGCGCTCGGTCTAGCTCTCTACAATGAGCAGTTCTTC | CASSEALGLALYNEQFF
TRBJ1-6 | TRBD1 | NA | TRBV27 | TGTGCCAGCAGTTTGGGGACAGGGGTCTCTCCCCTCCACTTT | CASSLGTGVSPLHF
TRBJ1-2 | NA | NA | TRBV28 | TGTGCCAGCAGTCCTGTGGCAAACTATGGCTACACCTTC | CASSPVANYGYTF
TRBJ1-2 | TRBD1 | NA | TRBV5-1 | TGCGCCAGCAGCTACAATGACAGGGGTGGTGGCTACACCTTC | CASSYNDRGGGYTF
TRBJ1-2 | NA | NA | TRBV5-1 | TGCGCCAGCAGCTTGGAAGCCGTAACGGGCTACACCTTC | CASSLEAVTGYTF
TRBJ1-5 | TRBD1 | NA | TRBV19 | TGTGCCAGTAGTACACCGGGACAGGGGTTGCAGCCCCAGCATTTT | CASSTPGQGLQPQHF
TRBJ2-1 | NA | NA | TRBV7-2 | TGTGCCAGCAGCGATAGAGCCAGGGGGGGGCGGCAGTTCTTC | CASSDRARGGRQFF
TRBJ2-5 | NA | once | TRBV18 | TGTGCCAGCTCACCGGGCCGACAAGAGACCCAGTACTTC | CASSPGRQETQYF
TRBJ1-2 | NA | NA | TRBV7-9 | TGTGCCAGCAGCTTAGAGTTCAGGGTGGATGGCTACACCTTC | CASSLEFRVDGYTF
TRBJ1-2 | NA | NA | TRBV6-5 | TGTGCCAGCAGTTACTCCCGACGGAGCTACACCTTC | CASSYSRRSYTF
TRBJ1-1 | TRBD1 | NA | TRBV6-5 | TGTGCCAGCAGTTTGACAGGGGGGGACACTGAAGCTTTCTTT | CASSLTGGDTEAFF
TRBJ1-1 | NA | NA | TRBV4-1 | TGCGCCAGCAGCCAAGAGCCTGGGACCTCGTCCCGGAATGAAGCTTTCTTT | CASSQEPGTSSRNEAFF
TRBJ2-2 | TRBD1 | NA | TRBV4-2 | TGTGCCAGCAGCTCCCTACAGGGGTTTACCGGGGAGCTGTTTTTT | CASSSLQGFTGELFF
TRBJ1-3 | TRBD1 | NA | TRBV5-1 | TGCGCCAGCAGCTTGGCCGGGACAGAGTTTGGAAACACCATATATTTT | CASSLAGTEFGNTIYF
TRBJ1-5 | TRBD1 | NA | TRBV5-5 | TGTGCCAGCAGCTCACATACAGGGGGCAAGCAGCCCCAGCATTTT | CASSSHTGGKQPQHF
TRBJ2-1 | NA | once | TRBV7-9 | TGTGCCAGCAGTTACAGGAATGAGCAGTTCTTC | CASSYRNEQFF
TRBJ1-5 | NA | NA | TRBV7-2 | TGTGCCAGCAGCCGGGATAATCAGCCCCAGCATTTT | CASSRDNQPQHF
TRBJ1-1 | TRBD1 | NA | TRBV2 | TGTGCCAGCGGGCAACAGGGGGCTAAAGGCACTGAAGCTTTCTTT | CASGQQGAKGTEAFF
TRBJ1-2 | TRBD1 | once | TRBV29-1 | TGCAGCGTTCCGGGACAGCGGAGGGGCTACACCTTC | CSVPGQRRGYTF
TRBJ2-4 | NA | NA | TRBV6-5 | TGTGCCAGCAGTTACGGTGCAGTTACAGCCAAAAACATTCAGTACTTC | CASSYGAVTAKNIQYF
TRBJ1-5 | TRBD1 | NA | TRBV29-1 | TGCAGCGTTGACCTCTTCCGGCAGGGGGTAGTGAATCAGCCCCAGCATTTT | CSVDLFRQGVVNQPQHF
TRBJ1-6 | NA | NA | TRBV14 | TGTGCCAGCAGCCGAACCGCAGGGGTCAATTCACCCCTCCACTTT | CASSRTAGVNSPLHF
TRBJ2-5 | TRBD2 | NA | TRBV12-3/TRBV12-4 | TGTGCCGGAGCGGGGGGGGAGACCCAGTACTTC | CAGAGGETQYF
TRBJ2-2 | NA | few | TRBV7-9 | TGTGCCAGCAGCCATGCGAATAGCTTGTCCGGGGAGCTGTTTTTT | CASSHANSLSGELFF
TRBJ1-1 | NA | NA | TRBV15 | TGTGCCACCAGCAGGGTTGTCGTGAACACTGAAGCTTTCTTT | CATSRVVVNTEAFF
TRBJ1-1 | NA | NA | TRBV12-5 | TGTGCTAGTGGTTTTGGAAACACTGAAGCTTTCTTT | CASGFGNTEAFF
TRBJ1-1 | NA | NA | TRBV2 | TGTGCCAGCAGTGAAATGTCGGGGTTGACTGAAGCTTTCTTT | CASSEMSGLTEAFF
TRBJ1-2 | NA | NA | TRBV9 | TGTGCCAGCAGCGCCGGACGGAATAACTATGGCTACACCTTC | CASSAGRNNYGYTF
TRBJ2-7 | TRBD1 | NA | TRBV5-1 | TGCGCCAGCAGCTTGAGCCCCGGGACAGGGCTCTACGAGCAGTACTTC | CASSLSPGTGLYEQYF
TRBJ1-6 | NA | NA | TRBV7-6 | TGTGCCAGCAGTAACCGCGGGGGTGAGGGATCACCCCTCCACTTT | CASSNRGGEGSPLHF
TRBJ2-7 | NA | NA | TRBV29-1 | TGCAGCGTCTTTTCCTACGAGCAGTACTTC | CSVFSYEQYF
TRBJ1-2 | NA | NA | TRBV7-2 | TGTGCCAGCAGCTTAGAACGGGGGTTTGGCTACACCTTC | CASSLERGFGYTF
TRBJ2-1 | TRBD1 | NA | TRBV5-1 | TGCGCCAGCAGCTTGCGACAGGGAGTCGGCAATGAGCAGTTCTTC | CASSLRQGVGNEQFF
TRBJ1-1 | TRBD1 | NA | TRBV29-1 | TGCAGCGCCGGACAGGGGGGTAGAGGCACTGAAGCTTTCTTT | CSAGQGGRGTEAFF
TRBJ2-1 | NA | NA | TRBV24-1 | TGTGCCACCAGTGATTCCGGGACGGGAAGCGGCTCCTACAATGAGCAGTTCTTC | CATSDSGTGSGSYNEQFF
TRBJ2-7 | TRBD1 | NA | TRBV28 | TGTGCCAGCAGTCCACGGGACAGGGGCCACGAGCAGTACTTC | CASSPRDRGHEQYF
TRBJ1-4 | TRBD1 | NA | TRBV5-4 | TGTGCCAGCAGCAAGCTGACAGGGGGAGGTGAAAAACTGTTTTTT | CASSKLTGGGEKLFF
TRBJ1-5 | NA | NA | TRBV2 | TGTGCCAGCACAAGGGACCCAAATCAGCCCCAGCATTTT | CASTRDPNQPQHF
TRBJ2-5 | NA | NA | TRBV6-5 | TGTGCCAGCAACCTCCTAGAGACCCAGTACTTC | CASNLLETQYF
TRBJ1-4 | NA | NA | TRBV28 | TGTGCCAGCAGAGCCTCCCTAACTGAAAAACTGTTTTTT | CASRASLTEKLFF
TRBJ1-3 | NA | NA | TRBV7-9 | TGTGCCAGCAGCTTTCCGGAGCTCTCTGGAAACACCATATATTTT | CASSFPELSGNTIYF
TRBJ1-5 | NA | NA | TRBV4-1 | TGCGCCAGCAGCCAAGATTCGGCTCAGCCCCAGCATTTT | CASSQDSAQPQHF